Listed below are T cell receptor beta chains from one sample, sequenced in a study of shared clonotypes between healthy human individuals. Clones were read by immunoSEQ multiplex PCR, and TCRdb kept only the in-frame ones, dropping some. The sample yields some 580,000 clones, 98% seen once. The specimen was naive CD8+ T cells sorted from blood. The receptor set was obtained from a man aged 25 to 40 in good health. CDR3s include the opening cysteine and the closing phenylalanine or tryptophan. The D gene is left open where the match is weak. Clone sizes are given selectively: once, few, many, or a class where the clone is expanded.

D	V	J	size	CDR3	DNA
.	TRBV29-1	TRBJ2-7	.	CSVYGEVRRPYEQYF	TGCAGCGTATACGGAGAGGTGCGGAGGCCCTACGAGCAGTACTTC
.	TRBV6-1	TRBJ2-7	.	CASSEGGRRYEQYF	TGTGCCAGCAGTGAAGGGGGCAGAAGATACGAGCAGTACTTC
TRBD2	TRBV5-1	TRBJ2-1	once	CASSPPWASGSYNEQFF	TGCGCCAGCAGCCCCCCTTGGGCTAGCGGGAGTTACAATGAGCAGTTCTTC
.	TRBV4-1	TRBJ2-7	.	CASSHLGLGGEQYF	TGCGCCAGCAGCCACCTCGGACTAGGGGGCGAGCAGTACTTC
.	TRBV7-8	TRBJ2-7	.	CASSLDPGINRYEQYF	TGTGCCAGCAGCTTAGACCCAGGAATAAACCGATACGAGCAGTACTTC
.	TRBV9	TRBJ2-5	once	CASSAEDQANQQETQYF	TGTGCCAGCAGCGCCGAGGACCAAGCCAACCAACAAGAGACCCAGTACTTC
TRBD2	TRBV7-9	TRBJ2-3	.	CASSLGLAPGDTQYF	TGTGCCAGCAGCCTCGGACTAGCCCCAGGGGATACGCAGTATTTT
.	TRBV19	TRBJ2-1	.	CASCISPGHNEQFF	TGTGCCAGTTGTATATCCCCGGGGCACAATGAGCAGTTCTTC
.	TRBV7-8	TRBJ2-1	.	CASSLESRDEQFF	TGTGCCAGCAGCTTAGAGTCCCGAGATGAGCAGTTCTTC
.	TRBV11-2	TRBJ2-7	.	CASSPPRWDLQTYEQYF	TGTGCCAGCAGCCCGCCCCGGTGGGACTTACAGACCTACGAGCAGTACTTC
.	TRBV6-1	TRBJ2-1	.	CASSEYWASSYNEQFF	TGTGCCAGCAGCGAATACTGGGCGAGCTCCTACAATGAGCAGTTCTTC
.	TRBV5-4	TRBJ1-1	.	CASSFPGAAEAFF	TGTGCCAGCAGCTTCCCAGGGGCGGCTGAAGCTTTCTTT
TRBD2	TRBV7-9	TRBJ2-7	.	CASSLAGTTIYEQYF	TGTGCCAGCAGCCTGGCCGGGACTACAATTTACGAGCAGTACTTC
TRBD1	TRBV6-5	TRBJ1-1	.	CASSYAGTGNAEAFF	TGTGCCAGCAGTTACGCCGGGACAGGGAACGCTGAAGCTTTCTTT
.	TRBV1	TRBJ2-1	.	CTSRVFQQFF	TGCACCAGCAGGGTGTTTCAGCAGTTCTTC
.	TRBV7-2	TRBJ2-7	once	CASSTPGAYEQYF	TGTGCCAGCAGCACACCTGGGGCCTACGAGCAGTACTTC
.	TRBV13	TRBJ2-1	.	CASSSQLAYYNEQFF	TGTGCCAGCAGCTCTCAGCTAGCGTACTACAATGAGCAGTTCTTC
TRBD1	TRBV12-5	TRBJ2-2	.	CASGLKATGKNTGELFF	TGTGCTAGTGGACTGAAAGCGACAGGGAAGAACACCGGGGAGCTGTTTTTT
TRBD2	TRBV19	TRBJ2-1	.	CASSPSGSSYNEQFF	TGTGCCAGTAGTCCAAGCGGGAGCTCCTACAATGAGCAGTTCTTC
.	TRBV30	TRBJ1-3	.	CAWSERGTIYF	TGTGCCTGGAGTGAAAGGGGAACCATATATTTT
.	TRBV4-1	TRBJ1-5	.	CASSQVGSNQPQHF	TGCGCCAGCAGCCAAGTGGGAAGCAATCAGCCCCAGCATTTT
TRBD2	TRBV7-9	TRBJ2-6	.	CASSLASGAGANVLTF	TGTGCCAGCAGCTTAGCTAGCGGGGCCGGGGCCAACGTCCTGACTTTC
.	TRBV4-1	TRBJ2-7	once	CASSQGGSGVYEQYF	TGCGCCAGCAGCCAAGGTGGTAGCGGAGTCTACGAGCAGTACTTC
.	TRBV7-9	TRBJ1-4	.	CASSSTTRLENEKLFF	TGTGCCAGCAGCTCAACCACACGACTGGAGAATGAAAAACTGTTTTTT
TRBD2	TRBV7-9	TRBJ2-3	.	CASSPGLAGVDTQYF	TGTGCCAGCAGCCCGGGACTAGCGGGAGTGGATACGCAGTATTTT
.	TRBV27	TRBJ1-5	.	CASGKQANSNQPQHF	TGTGCCAGCGGAAAACAGGCAAATAGCAATCAGCCCCAGCATTTT
TRBD1	TRBV7-8	TRBJ1-5	.	CASSPRTGSNQPQHF	TGTGCCAGCAGCCCCCGGACAGGTAGCAATCAGCCCCAGCATTTT
.	TRBV6-5	TRBJ2-1	.	CASSYGQYNEQFF	TGTGCCAGCAGTTACGGGCAATACAATGAGCAGTTCTTC
.	TRBV4-1	TRBJ2-7	.	CASSPGPNSYEQYF	TGCGCCAGCAGCCCCGGACCGAACTCCTACGAGCAGTACTTC
.	TRBV4-1	TRBJ2-7	.	CASSQDQSPPYEQYF	TGCGCCAGCAGCCAAGATCAAAGTCCGCCCTACGAGCAGTACTTC
TRBD1	TRBV7-9	TRBJ2-7	.	CASSLGDRGRYEQYF	TGTGCCAGCAGCTTAGGGGACAGGGGGCGGTACGAGCAGTACTTC
TRBD2	TRBV5-8	TRBJ2-7	.	CASSFHSGRAGEQYF	TGTGCCAGCAGCTTCCATAGCGGGAGGGCCGGGGAGCAGTACTTC
TRBD2	TRBV7-9	TRBJ2-1	.	CASSLALAGEQFF	TGTGCCAGCAGCTTAGCGTTAGCGGGTGAGCAGTTCTTC
TRBD1	TRBV28	TRBJ2-1	.	CASSSRDSYNEQFF	TGTGCCAGCAGCTCTCGGGACAGCTACAATGAGCAGTTCTTC
.	TRBV5-1	TRBJ2-7	.	CASSFRSKTSSTAYEQYF	TGCGCCAGCAGCTTTCGAAGCAAGACGTCTAGCACAGCCTACGAGCAGTACTTC
TRBD1	TRBV18	TRBJ1-1	once	CASSPLQGDTEAFF	TGTGCCAGCTCACCGTTACAGGGGGACACTGAAGCTTTCTTT
TRBD1	TRBV4-1	TRBJ1-5	.	CASSQVSGGQPQHF	TGCGCCAGCAGCCAAGTGTCAGGGGGGCAGCCCCAGCATTTT
.	TRBV7-9	TRBJ1-1	.	CASSLGQSPTEAFF	TGTGCCAGCAGCTTAGGGCAGTCCCCCACTGAAGCTTTCTTT
.	TRBV7-7	TRBJ1-3	.	CASSLAIVWISGNTIYF	TGTGCTAGCAGCTTAGCCATCGTTTGGATCTCTGGAAACACCATATATTTT
.	TRBV6-1	TRBJ1-2	few	CASSEGADLYGYTF	TGTGCCAGCAGTGAAGGGGCGGACCTATATGGCTACACCTTC
.	TRBV11-2	TRBJ2-3	.	CASSLRIATDTQYF	TGTGCCAGCAGCTTAAGGATAGCCACAGATACGCAGTATTTT
.	TRBV7-9	TRBJ2-4	once	CASSLDSGAKNIQYF	TGTGCCAGCAGCTTAGATAGCGGTGCCAAAAACATTCAGTACTTC
.	TRBV15	TRBJ1-5	.	CATSSTTGGGQPQHF	TGTGCCACCAGCAGTACGACAGGTGGTGGACAGCCCCAGCATTTT
.	TRBV5-1	TRBJ2-7	.	CASSHRDSYEQYF	TGCGCCAGCAGCCATAGAGACAGCTACGAGCAGTACTTC
.	TRBV2	TRBJ1-3	.	CASNKGLDSLSGNTIYF	TGTGCCAGCAATAAAGGTTTAGACAGCCTCTCTGGAAACACCATATATTTT
.	TRBV14	TRBJ2-1	.	CASSQLRTSYNEQFF	TGTGCCAGCAGCCAACTACGAACCTCCTACAATGAGCAGTTCTTC
TRBD1	TRBV7-8	TRBJ2-7	.	CASSPRDRGLYEQYF	TGTGCCAGCAGCCCGAGGGACAGGGGGCTCTACGAGCAGTACTTC
TRBD2	TRBV10-2	TRBJ2-2	.	CASSELGPPSGSRELFF	TGCGCCAGCAGTGAGTTGGGGCCCCCTAGCGGGAGCAGGGAGCTGTTTTTT
.	TRBV7-9	TRBJ2-1	.	CASSLSYNEQFF	TGTGCCAGCAGCTTAAGCTACAATGAGCAGTTCTTC
TRBD2	TRBV25-1	TRBJ2-1	.	CASSLAGGNEQFF	TGTGCCAGCAGTCTAGCGGGAGGCAATGAGCAGTTCTTC
.	TRBV11-2	TRBJ1-5	.	CASSLTYSNQPQHF	TGTGCCAGCAGCTTAACCTATAGCAATCAGCCCCAGCATTTT
.	TRBV28	TRBJ2-2	.	CASSSIPGLNTGELFF	TGTGCCAGCAGTTCTATACCCGGCCTGAACACCGGGGAGCTGTTTTTT
.	TRBV4-3	TRBJ2-2	.	CASSQGGNGELFF	TGCGCCAGCAGCCAGGGCGGGAACGGGGAGCTGTTTTTT
.	TRBV27	TRBJ2-7	.	CASTYSAGTKLYEQYF	TGTGCCAGCACTTACTCAGCCGGGACAAAACTTTACGAGCAGTACTTC
.	TRBV6-1	TRBJ1-1	many	CASSEVGGGTEAFF	TGTGCCAGCAGTGAAGTGGGGGGGGGTACTGAAGCTTTCTTT
TRBD2	TRBV7-2	TRBJ2-5	.	CASSLNSGSKRETQYF	TGTGCCAGCAGCCTCAATAGCGGGAGTAAGCGAGAGACCCAGTACTTC
.	TRBV6-5	TRBJ1-4	.	CASSYSPADRGEKLFF	TGTGCCAGCAGTTACTCCCCGGCTGACCGGGGTGAAAAACTGTTTTTT
TRBD1	TRBV15	TRBJ2-1	.	CATSRDRGTGTMEQFF	TGTGCCACCAGCAGAGATCGGGGGACAGGGACTATGGAGCAGTTCTTC
TRBD2	TRBV10-1	TRBJ2-7	.	CASSEGGLAGSSYEQYF	TGCGCCAGCAGTGAAGGGGGACTAGCGGGGAGCTCCTACGAGCAGTACTTC